What follows are 2 T cell receptor beta chains derived from one specimen sequenced in a study of T cells in Graves' hyperthyroidism and ophthalmopathy. Authors of the study amplified TCR beta CDR3 regions from RNA transcripts. The TCR CDR3 first-round RT-PCR relied on the HTBI primer set. TCRdb re-analysed the multiplex PCR reads in MiXCR, keeping a single row per CDR3 protein. The profile shows approximately 590,000 distinct CDR3 sequences, around a sixth of them singletons. Sequences were obtained from blood. Source of these receptors: a woman aged 30 to 39 with Graves' hyperthyroidism.

This clonotype came up many times. A junction end diverges from the germline sequence, so it may reflect a read error. This chain's CDR3 is CASSPDSSGNTIYF. The CDR3 nucleotides read TGTGCCAGCAGCCCGGACAGCTCTGGAAACACCATATATTTT. The chain combines TRBV5-1 with TRBJ1-3; tentatively, D is TRBD1 (6 bases). CDR1 and CDR2 (germline): SGHRS, YFSETQ. This CDR3 has 14 amino acids.

The chain recombines TRBV6-1 with TRBJ2-4; 10 bases line up with TRBD2. Germline V lookup: CDR1 MNHNS, CDR2 SASEGT. The CDR3 sequence is 16 residues long. J gave up 1 base and V 5 bases, and 5 bases lay outside the gene matches. CDR3 protein: CASSPHSGRAKNIQYF. The CDR3 nucleotides read TGTGCCAGCAGTCCCCATAGCGGGAGGGCCAAAAACATTCAGTACTTC.